The 9 T cell receptor beta chains below were found in one sample sequenced in a study of cytomegalovirus exposure and HLA in healthy donors. Primers for the PCR totalled 60 Vbeta and 13 Jbeta. Using immunoSEQ multiplex PCR, the repertoire was profiled, and TCRdb retains in-frame clones only, with some absent. The sample shows approximately 150,000 clones, 64% of them seen only once. Sequencing was done on a sample of PBMCs. The receptors were sampled from a woman in her 30s in good health and CMV-seropositive.

The table lists this clone with a few counts. The gene calls are TRBV4-2 and TRBJ1-1; TRBD1 matches 8 bases. The germline V gene has CDR1 LGHNA and CDR2 YNFKEQ. CDR3 length equals 14 residues. V trimming: 1 base; J trimming: 3 bases; junction bases outside the gene matches: 1. The chain's CDR3 is CASSQGTGYTEAFF. CDR3 DNA sequence: TGTGCCAGCAGCCAAGGGACAGGGTACACTGAAGCTTTCTTT.

The CDR3 spells CSVSTGTGNYGYTF. The CDR3 DNA sequence: TGCAGCGTATCGACCGGGACAGGGAACTATGGCTACACCTTC. The genes are TRBV29-1 and TRBJ1-2; 9 bases line up with TRBD1. Germline values: CDR1 SQVTM, CDR2 ANQGSEA. V trimming: 6 bases; J trimming: 2 bases; junction bases outside the gene matches: 7. This CDR3 contains 14 residues.

The chain links TRBV6-5 to TRBJ1-2; D might be TRBD1 (6 bases). The CDR3 spans 13 residues. Trimming removed 4 bases at V and 11 bases at J, with 17 bases between. From germline, CDR1 is MNHEY and CDR2 SVGAGI. The CDR3 reads CASSSIDRPLYTF. In DNA form, the CDR3 reads TGTGCCAGCAGTTCCATAGACAGGCCCCTGTACACCTTC.

The chain employs TRBV25-1 and TRBJ1-6; the match to TRBD1 covers 7 bases. This CDR3 spans 15 amino acids. V trimming: 4 bases; J trimming: 6 bases; junction bases outside the gene matches: 6. Germline CDR1 and CDR2: MGHDK and SYGVNS. For the CDR3, the DNA is TGTGCCAGCAGTGGGCACAGGGGCCTTAATTCACCCCTCCACTTT. Its translation is CASSGHRGLNSPLHF.

This clone was recorded once. The chain combines TRBV13 with TRBJ2-6; 10 nucleotides match TRBD1. V was clipped by 4 bases and J by 0 bases; unmatched bases: 9. Germline V CDR1 and CDR2: PRHDT, FYEKMQ (reference sequence). This CDR3 contains 19 residues. Here the CDR3 DNA reads TGTGCCAGCAGCTCCGAATCGACAGGGGGCCTCTCTGGGGCCAACGTCCTGACTTTC. Its translation is CASSSESTGGLSGANVLTF.

For the CDR3, the DNA is TGCGCCAGCAGTTACCCAGGCCTTATGGACTACGAGCAGTACTTC. This gives the protein CASSYPGLMDYEQYF. The chain combines TRBV4-1 with TRBJ2-7; unclear D gene. The CDR3 is made up of 15 amino acids. The germline V gene encodes CDR1 MGHRA and CDR2 YSYEKL. Trimming left V 6 bases short and J 3 bases short, with 18 bases between.

V and J are TRBV4-1 and TRBJ2-7; 7 positions match TRBD1. Germline assignment: CDR1 MGHRA and CDR2 YSYEKL. V was pared by 1 base and J by 5 bases, with 11 bases of the junction left unmatched. CDR3 length: 16 residues. The chain's CDR3 is CASSQGSGRGWDEQYF. The CDR3 nucleotides are TGCGCCAGCAGCCAAGGGTCGGGCAGGGGGTGGGACGAGCAGTACTTC.

The chain combines TRBV5-6 with TRBJ2-7; the match to TRBD1 covers 11 bases. Germline lookup yields CDR1 SGHDT and CDR2 YYEEEE. The CDR3 spans 14 residues. V was clipped by 3 bases and J by 7 bases; unmatched bases: 6. This CDR3 is CASSSDRGQNEQYF. CDR3 nucleotides: TGTGCCAGCAGCTCGGACAGGGGGCAGAATGAGCAGTACTTC.

The chain links TRBV11-1 to TRBJ2-3; 10 nucleotides line up with TRBD1. The V and J ends lost 5 bases and 5 bases, in that order; junction bases with no gene match: 7. The germline gives CDR1 SGHAT, CDR2 FQDESV (reference sequence). The CDR3 extends over 15 amino acids. In DNA, the CDR3 is TGTGCCAGCAGCCGAAGGACAGGGGGAATAGATACGCAGTATTTT. It translates to CASSRRTGGIDTQYF.